These 32 T cell receptor beta chains came from one sample sequenced in a study of early T cells in non-severe SARS-CoV-2 infection. Using its own MiXCR run on the 5' RACE reads, TCRdb lists one record per CDR3 protein. The table records tens of thousands of distinct CDR3 sequences, more than 8% of them present only once. The sequenced material came from whole blood. Source of these receptors: an adult who was a healthcare worker with PCR-confirmed SARS-CoV-2 infection or an uninfected control (not recorded which).

V usage is TRBV18 and J usage is TRBJ1-5, with no clear D. This CDR3 spans 16 amino acids. V shed 0 bases and J shed 5 bases, with 14 bases lying between them. Germline CDR1 KGHSH, CDR2 LQKENI. The CDR3 bases are TGTGCCAGCTCACCACCCCCGGCGGGGTTTGATCAGCCCCAGCATTTT. Amino acid sequence: CASSPPPAGFDQPQHF. The complete variable domain, with remaining parts taken from reference TRBV18 and TRBJ1-5, reads NAGVMQNPRHLVRRRGQEARLRCSPMKGHSHVYWYRQLPEEGLKFMVYLQKENIIDESGMPKERFSAEFPKEGPSILRIQQVVRGDSAAYFCASSPPPAGFDQPQHFGDGTRLSIL.

There are many counts of this clonotype. V usage is TRBV20-1 and J usage is TRBJ2-5; 9 nucleotides match TRBD2. CDR3 length: 16 amino acids. V shed 3 bases, J shed 1 base, and the junction held 9 bases outside the gene matches. The V gene's germline CDR1 is DFQATT and CDR2 SNEGSKA (reference sequence). The CDR3 sequence: CSARAGGPLIQETQYF. The CDR3 region has the DNA TGCAGTGCTAGGGCGGGGGGGCCGTTGATCCAAGAGACCCAGTACTTC.

This clonotype was observed a handful of times. The rearrangement uses TRBV7-8 and TRBJ1-5; tentative D call: TRBD1 (6 bases). Germline CDR1 reads SGHVS; CDR2 reads FQNEAQ. The germline V and J ends were trimmed by 6 bases and 9 bases, with 21 bases remaining between them. CDR3 length: 15 amino acids. The CDR3 here is CASSSSRGGLGPQHF. The CDR3 nucleotides read TGTGCCAGCAGTTCCTCTCGGGGGGGCCTAGGGCCCCAGCATTTT.

A few counts support this clonotype. The chain joins TRBV7-6 to TRBJ2-6, with a tentative D call TRBD2 (5 bases). Germline values: CDR1 SGHVS, CDR2 FNYEAQ. The CDR3 is made up of 15 amino acids. V dropped 5 bases and J dropped 6 bases, with 14 bases sitting between them. The CDR3 here is CASSPGVGLANVLTF. The CDR3 DNA reads as TGTGCCAGCAGCCCCGGGGTTGGGTTGGCCAACGTCCTGACTTTC.

The CDR3 nucleotides read TGTGCCAGCAGCCAAGATTGGGGACTGGGTAATCCGAGTACGCAGTATTTT. This codes for CASSQDWGLGNPSTQYF. The gene calls are TRBV3-1 and TRBJ2-3; D possibly corresponds to TRBD2 (6 bases). Trimming removed 0 bases from V and 8 bases from J, with 21 bases in between. CDR1 and CDR2 (germline): LGHDT, YNNKEL (reference sequence). The length of the CDR3 is 17 residues.

This rearrangement joins TRBV7-8 to TRBJ1-3; D is ambiguous. The ends were cut back, 1 base at V and 2 bases at J, with 6 bases in the middle. CDR1 is SGHVS, CDR2 FQNEAQ, per germline. This CDR3 comprises 14 residues. CDR3 sequence reads: CASSLVATGNTIYF. The CDR3 region has the DNA TGTGCCAGCAGCTTAGTTGCAACTGGAAACACCATATATTTT.

In its sample, this clonotype was seen many times. The chain has TRBV12-3 or TRBV12-4 and TRBJ1-2, with 10 bases that match TRBD1. CDR3 length: 12 amino acids. J lost 6 bases, V lost 6 bases, and 1 base had no gene match. The CDR3 region is CASRGQGHGYTF. CDR3 DNA sequence: TGTGCCAGCAGGGGACAGGGGCATGGCTACACCTTC.

The rearrangement uses TRBV5-6 and TRBJ2-7; D ambiguous. The CDR3 extends over 14 amino acids. Germline CDR1 reads SGHDT; CDR2 reads YYEEEE. V lost 4 bases to trimming and J lost 6 bases, with 17 bases between them. The CDR3 here is CASSDGRWGSEQYF. For the CDR3, the DNA is TGTGCCAGCAGCGACGGACGATGGGGAAGCGAGCAGTACTTC. Full variable domain (rest looked up from reference TRBV5-6 and TRBJ2-7): DAGVTQSPTHLIKTRGQQVTLRCSPKSGHDTVSWYQQALGQGPQFIFQYYEEEERQRGNFPDRFSGHQFPNYSSELNVNALLLGDSALYLCASSDGRWGSEQYFGPGTRLTVT.

This clonotype was seen more than once but under ten times. The chain joins TRBV10-3 to TRBJ2-3, with 8 bases that match TRBD1. CDR1 and CDR2 (germline): ENHRY, SYGVKD. The V gene end was trimmed by 2 bases and the J gene end by 4 bases; junction bases not matched to a gene: 5. This CDR3 region has 15 residues. The CDR3: CAISEGRQGPDTQYF. CDR3 in DNA: TGTGCCATCAGTGAGGGAAGACAGGGGCCAGATACGCAGTATTTT.

This chain connects TRBV6-1 to TRBJ2-2; the D call may be TRBD1 or TRBD2 (5 bases each). The V and J ends lost 6 bases and 6 bases respectively, with 14 bases between them. This CDR3 is built from 14 residues. Germline CDR1 and CDR2: MNHNS and SASEGT. The CDR3 DNA reads as TGTGCCAGCAGCAATTTTGAGGGACCCGGGGAGCTGTTTTTT. Residues: CASSNFEGPGELFF.

At least ten counts were recorded for this clonotype. The V call is TRBV5-1, the J call TRBJ2-3; TRBD2 matches 10 bases. The germline gives CDR1 SGHRS, CDR2 YFSETQ. There are 15 residues in the CDR3. With V trimmed by 2 bases and J by 3 bases, 3 bases remained unmatched. This chain's CDR3 is CASSLLAGLTDTQYF. CDR3 in DNA: TGCGCCAGCAGCTTACTAGCGGGGTTGACAGATACGCAGTATTTT.

This clonotype has a count of ten or more. The chain uses TRBV5-4 and TRBJ1-1; TRBD1 might be the D (5 bases). The CDR3 is 14 residues long. Trimming took off 4 bases at V and 1 base at J, with 11 bases between the two ends. Germline V gives CDR1 SGHNT, CDR2 YYREEE (reference sequence). CDR3 residues: CASSTEGPNTEAFF. The CDR3, as DNA: TGTGCCAGCAGCACCGAGGGGCCGAACACTGAAGCTTTCTTT.

This clonotype was counted at least ten times. This chain uses TRBV7-6 with TRBJ2-7; no clear D gene. The CDR3 spans 11 residues. Trimming took off 5 bases at V and 7 bases at J, with 9 bases between the two ends. The germline V gene encodes CDR1 SGHVS and CDR2 FNYEAQ. CDR3 in DNA: TGTGCCAGCAGCCGTTTTGGGGAGCAGTACTTC. Protein: CASSRFGEQYF.

This clonotype was counted a few times. V and J are TRBV7-6 and TRBJ1-1; D ambiguous. The CDR3 runs to 15 residues. Trimming took off 1 base at V and 3 bases at J, with 12 bases between the two ends. Germline values: CDR1 SGHVS, CDR2 FNYEAQ. The DNA of the CDR3 is TGTGCCAGCAGCTTAGACCGCGGCGCCGACACTGAAGCTTTCTTT. Amino acid sequence: CASSLDRGADTEAFF.

This clonotype has ten or more counts. CDR3 bases: TGCGCCAGCAGCCCAGACCCGCTGGACAGGGGCTCCAATGGCTACACCTTC. This codes for CASSPDPLDRGSNGYTF. The rearrangement links TRBV4-3 to TRBJ1-2, with 9 bases fitting TRBD1. Germline trimming cut 4 bases from V and 6 bases from J; bases unmatched to any gene: 15. Germline CDR1 is LGHNA and CDR2 is YSLEER. The CDR3 spans 17 residues.

This clonotype has at least ten counts. The rearrangement uses TRBV11-2 and TRBJ2-1, with TRBD2 identical over 8 bases. The CDR3 is 12 residues long. The germline CDR1 and CDR2 sequences are SGHAT and FQNNGV. The J segment lost 12 bases and the V segment lost 4 bases, leaving 5 bases of the junction unmatched. CDR3: CASSYIAGGQFF. The CDR3 DNA is TGTGCCAGCAGCTACATCGCGGGGGGGCAGTTCTTC.

This clonotype was detected ten times or more. The chain joins TRBV29-1 to TRBJ2-2; a possible D gene is TRBD2 (6 bases). CDR3 size: 14 residues. Germline V CDR1 and CDR2: SQVTM, ANQGSEA. V gave up 4 bases and J gave up 3 bases, with 12 bases separating them. The CDR3 bases are TGCAGCGTTGTAAGACTAGATGACACCGGGGAGCTGTTTTTT. Translated: CSVVRLDDTGELFF.

This clonotype showed up many times. The chain combines TRBV11-1 with TRBJ2-3; the D is unclear. The CDR3 totals 14 residues. The germline CDR1 and CDR2 sequences are SGHAT and FQDESV (reference sequence). The ends were cut back, 1 base at V and 2 bases at J, with 7 bases in the middle. The CDR3 reads CASSLGQYTDTQYF. The DNA of the CDR3 is TGTGCCAGCAGCTTAGGCCAGTACACAGATACGCAGTATTTT.

This clonotype was seen repeatedly, ten times or more. The DNA for the CDR3 is TGTGCCTGGAGTGTTGCCAGGTCCAATCAGCCCCAGCATTTT. It codes for CAWSVARSNQPQHF. The J gene is TRBJ1-5, the V gene TRBV30, with unresolved D. The V and J ends lost 0 bases and 3 bases respectively, with 9 bases between them. Germline CDR1 GTSNPN, CDR2 SVGIG (reference sequence). The CDR3 has 14 amino acids.

This clonotype was seen more than once but under ten times. J is TRBJ2-3 and V is TRBV29-1; possibly TRBD1 for D (6 bases). V gave up 7 bases and J gave up 4 bases, with 15 bases separating them. CDR3 length: 13 residues. CDR1 is SQVTM and CDR2 is ANQGSEA in the germline V gene. The CDR3 loop is CSAIEQGSDTQYF. CDR3 nucleotide sequence: TGCAGCGCAATCGAACAGGGATCAGATACGCAGTATTTT.

This clonotype has at least ten counts. The chain has TRBV11-2 and TRBJ1-1, with TRBD1 as a possible D gene (6 bases). Germline V gene lookup returns CDR1 SGHAT and CDR2 FQNNGV. CDR3 size: 13 residues. The V and J ends lost 5 bases and 5 bases respectively, with 12 bases between them. The CDR3 region is CASSKQGETEAFF. CDR3 nucleotide sequence: TGTGCCAGCAGCAAACAGGGAGAGACTGAAGCTTTCTTT.

This clonotype was picked up a small number of times. The gene calls are TRBV6-1 and TRBJ1-5; no firm D call. The CDR3 runs to 11 residues. CDR1 MNHNS and CDR2 SASEGT come from the germline V gene. V was shortened by 11 bases and J by 6 bases, with 11 bases between the two germline ends. The CDR3 nucleotides read TGTGCCTCCGGGGTTGGTCAGCCCCAGCATTTT. Residues: CASGVGQPQHF.

The chain has TRBV5-4 and TRBJ2-1; 12 positions agree with TRBD2. Trimming removed 4 bases from V and 6 bases from J; junction bases left unmatched: 8. This CDR3 has 16 residues. Germline-derived CDR1 and CDR2 are SGHNT and YYREEE (reference sequence). CDR3 region: CASSPPLAGGSNEQFF. The CDR3 bases are TGTGCCAGCAGCCCACCGCTAGCGGGGGGGTCCAATGAGCAGTTCTTC. Filled out from reference TRBV5-4 and TRBJ2-1, the complete variable domain reads ETGVTQSPTHLIKTRGQQVTLRCSSQSGHNTVSWYQQALGQGPQFIFQYYREEENGRGNFPPRFSGLQFPNYSSELNVNALELDDSALYLCASSPPLAGGSNEQFFGPGTRLTVL.

This clonotype was detected ten times or more. The V call is TRBV10-1, the J call TRBJ2-7; no clear D. Germline CDR1 is WNHNN and CDR2 is SYGVQD (reference sequence). V dropped 5 bases and J dropped 7 bases, with 6 bases sitting between them. The CDR3 is 10 amino acids. As DNA, the CDR3 is TGCGCCAGCAGTTTGCTAGAGCAGTACTTC. Encoded protein: CASSLLEQYF.

This clonotype was found many times. V and J are TRBV6-2 or TRBV6-3 and TRBJ1-6; D ambiguous. CDR1 and CDR2 (germline): MNHEY, SVGEGT. This CDR3 region has 14 residues. Trimming removed 3 bases from V and 5 bases from J, with 8 bases in between. DNA for the CDR3: TGTGCCAGCAGTTATCGCCAGGATAATTCACCCCTCCACTTT. Translation: CASSYRQDNSPLHF.

This clonotype was seen repeatedly, ten times or more. The chain is built from TRBV10-3 and TRBJ2-7; 9 bases line up with TRBD1. V was clipped by 4 bases and J by 5 bases; unmatched bases: 9. Per germline, CDR1 ENHRY and CDR2 SYGVKD. The CDR3 is 15 residues long. The chain's CDR3 is CAISVGAGQGNEQYF. CDR3 DNA: TGTGCCATCAGTGTTGGCGCGGGACAGGGCAACGAGCAGTACTTC.

This clonotype was seen repeatedly, ten times or more. The genes are TRBV4-3 and TRBJ1-1; no clear D gene. Germline CDR1 is LGHNA and CDR2 is YSLEER. The CDR3 runs to 15 residues. Between the trimmed V and J ends, which lost 3 bases and 7 bases, there was a span of 18 bases. CDR3 in DNA: TGCGCCAGCAGCCAGCTTGGCGGTCGGATCCTTGAAGCTTTCTTT. Encoded protein: CASSQLGGRILEAFF.

V is TRBV21-1 and J is TRBJ2-5; TRBD2, the table's D call, lacks a check against the DNA. TRBV21-1 is listed as a pseudogene. This CDR3 region has 16 residues. CDR3 DNA: TGTGCCAGCAGCAAAGGGGAGGAGCTAGCGCAAGAGACCCAGTACTTC. Amino acids: CASSKGEELAQETQYF.

This chain joins TRBV7-9 and TRBJ1-1; TRBD1 might be the D (5 bases). The V and J ends lost 5 bases and 1 base respectively, with 11 bases between them. Germline values: CDR1 SEHNR, CDR2 FQNEAQ (reference sequence). This CDR3 is 14 amino acids long. The CDR3 reads CASSTTASNTEAFF. DNA of the CDR3: TGTGCCAGCAGCACGACAGCATCGAACACTGAAGCTTTCTTT.

This clonotype was counted ten times or more. The chain has TRBV29-1 and TRBJ1-2; D not certain. Trimming cost V 6 bases and J 0 bases, with 11 bases left between them. CDR3 size: 13 residues. Germline V gives CDR1 SQVTM, CDR2 ANQGSEA. CDR3 DNA: TGCAGCGTGTATGACATTCCTAACTATGGCTACACCTTC. Translating it yields CSVYDIPNYGYTF.

Regarding this clonotype: Mismatch with germline at one junction end may stem from a read error. The V call is TRBV12-3 or TRBV12-4, the J call TRBJ2-2; 8 bases are a match to TRBD1. This CDR3 has 15 residues. CDR3 residues: CASSTWTGNAGELFF. The CDR3 DNA is TGTGCCAGCAGTACCTGGACAGGGAACGCCGGGGAGCTGTTTTTT.

The gene calls are TRBV11-1 and TRBJ2-2; D is unresolved. This CDR3 contains 13 residues. Looked up from germline, CDR1 is SGHAT and CDR2 is FQDESV (reference sequence). V was trimmed by 1 base and J by 6 bases, leaving 6 bases between them. The CDR3 nucleotides are TGTGCCAGCAGCTTAGAGGGCCCCGGGGAGCTGTTTTTT. It specifies CASSLEGPGELFF.